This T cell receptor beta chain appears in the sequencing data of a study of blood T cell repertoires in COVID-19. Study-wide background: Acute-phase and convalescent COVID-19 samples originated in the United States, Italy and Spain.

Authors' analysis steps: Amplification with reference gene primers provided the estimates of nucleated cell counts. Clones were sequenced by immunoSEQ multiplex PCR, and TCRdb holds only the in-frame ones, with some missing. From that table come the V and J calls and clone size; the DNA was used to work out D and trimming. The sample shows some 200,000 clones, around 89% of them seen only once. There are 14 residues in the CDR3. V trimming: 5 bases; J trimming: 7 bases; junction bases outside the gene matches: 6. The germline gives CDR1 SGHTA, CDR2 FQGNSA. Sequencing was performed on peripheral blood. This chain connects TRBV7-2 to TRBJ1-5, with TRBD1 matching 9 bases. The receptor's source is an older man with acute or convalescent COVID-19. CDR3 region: CASSPRTGVQPQHF. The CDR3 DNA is TGTGCCAGCAGCCCGCGGACAGGGGTCCAGCCCCAGCATTTT.